This T cell receptor beta chain appears in the sequencing data of a study of CD8 T cells in Susac syndrome. In the study overall: Active disease was present in more than 5 of the sequenced Susac syndrome patients, whereas 8 or 9 of them were in remission. Regarding the study as a whole: The CD4+ T cell repertoires in Susac syndrome did not show any clonal expansion.

With regard to this clonotype: Its specificity is unknown.

The germline V and J ends were trimmed by 1 base and 1 base, with 7 bases remaining between them. The V gene's germline CDR1 is SQVTM and CDR2 ANQGSEA. The CDR3 has 13 residues. FACS enriched CD8+ TEMRA cells, while bulk CD8+ and CD4+ were negatively isolated. Reverse transcription of roughly 0.5 to 1 ug RNA was carried out with random hexamers. The TCR beta CDR3 was amplified by immunoSEQ multiplex PCR across 54 Vbeta, 13 Jbeta. One entry per CDR3 protein results from TCRdb running MiXCR on the immunoSEQ multiplex PCR reads. Of more than 150,000 distinct CDR3 sequences listed, approximately 95% were seen once; the top ten hold 0.16%.

The sample comprised CD4+ T cells from PBMCs. The V gene is TRBV29-1, the J gene TRBJ1-1; tentatively, D is TRBD1 (6 bases). This TCR was sampled from a human donor with Susac syndrome. CDR3 sequence (DNA): TGCAGCGTTGAAGTAGGGGGGAACACTGAAGCTTTCTTT. Translating it yields CSVEVGGNTEAFF.